The entry below gives a single TCR beta chain sequence along with its context. Its antigen is currently unknown. Its ends do not fully match the called genes, so a read error is possible. Thyroid surgery had not been preceded by any treatment in any patient. The germline V gene encodes CDR1 MNHEY and CDR2 SVGAGI. This CDR3 comprises 16 residues. The sample comes from a study of metastatic and nonmetastatic thyroid tumors. Study outcomes and limitations: Versus benign nodules, malignant thyroid tumors reportedly had significantly higher TCR beta diversity, in blood and tumor.

TCRdb redid the clone calls on the PCR reads using MiXCR. The profile covers approximately 25,000 clones, with around a fifth appearing a single time and around 28% taken by the ten largest. Sequenced material: blood. This sequence was found in a male donor with papillary thyroid cancer or a benign thyroid nodule (not recorded which). Some clones in this sample may be carry-over from other donors' samples. The J gene is TRBJ2-6, the V gene TRBV6-5, with TRBD2 identical over 7 bases. The chain's CDR3 is CGISYSGGYGANFLTF. The DNA for the CDR3 is TGTGGCATCAGTTACTCCGGGGGGTATGGGGCCAACTTCCTGACTTTC.